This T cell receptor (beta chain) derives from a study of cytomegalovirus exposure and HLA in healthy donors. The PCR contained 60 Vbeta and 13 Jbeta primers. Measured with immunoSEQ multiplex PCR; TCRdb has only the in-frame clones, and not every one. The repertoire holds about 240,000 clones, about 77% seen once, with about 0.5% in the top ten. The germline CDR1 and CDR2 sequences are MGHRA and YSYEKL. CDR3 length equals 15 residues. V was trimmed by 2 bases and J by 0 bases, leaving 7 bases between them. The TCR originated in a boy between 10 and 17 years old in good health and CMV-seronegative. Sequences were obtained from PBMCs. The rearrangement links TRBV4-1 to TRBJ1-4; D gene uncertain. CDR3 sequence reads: CASSQYTATNEKLFF. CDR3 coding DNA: TGCGCCAGCAGCCAATACACCGCAACTAATGAAAAACTGTTTTTT.